Sequencing of this T cell receptor beta chain was carried out in a study of blood T cell repertoires in COVID-19. As for the study in general: Researchers got acute and convalescent COVID-19 samples from the United States, Italy and Spain. T cells, B-cell-depleted T cells, or PBMCs supplied cDNA or gDNA.

Germline trimming cut 3 bases from V and 5 bases from J; bases unmatched to any gene: 4. The CDR3 extends over 14 amino acids. Germline-derived CDR1 and CDR2 are LNHDA and SQIVND (reference sequence). TCRdb's copy holds only in-frame clones and misses some; the assay was immunoSEQ multiplex PCR. The sample consists of about 480,000 clones, around nine tenths of them appearing once. This receptor was identified in a woman between 45 and 60 years old with COVID-19, enrolled during active disease. The sequencing sample was made of peripheral blood. J is TRBJ1-5 and V is TRBV19; 7 bases align to TRBD1. The CDR3 DNA reads as TGTGCCAGTAGTATTACGCAGGGGGATCAGCCCCAGCATTTT. Its protein is CASSITQGDQPQHF.